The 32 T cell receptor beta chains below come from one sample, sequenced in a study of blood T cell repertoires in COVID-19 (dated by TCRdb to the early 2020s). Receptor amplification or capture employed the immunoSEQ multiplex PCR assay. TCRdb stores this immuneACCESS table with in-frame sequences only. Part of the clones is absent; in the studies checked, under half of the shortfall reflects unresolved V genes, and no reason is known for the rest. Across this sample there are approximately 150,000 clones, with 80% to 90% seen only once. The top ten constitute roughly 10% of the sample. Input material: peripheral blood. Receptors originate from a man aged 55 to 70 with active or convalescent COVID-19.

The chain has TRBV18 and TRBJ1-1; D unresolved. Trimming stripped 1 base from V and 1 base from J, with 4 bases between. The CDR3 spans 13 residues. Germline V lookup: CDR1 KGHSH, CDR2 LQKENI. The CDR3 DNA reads TGTGCCAGCTCACCACAACAGAACACTGAAGCTTTCTTT. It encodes CASSPQQNTEAFF.

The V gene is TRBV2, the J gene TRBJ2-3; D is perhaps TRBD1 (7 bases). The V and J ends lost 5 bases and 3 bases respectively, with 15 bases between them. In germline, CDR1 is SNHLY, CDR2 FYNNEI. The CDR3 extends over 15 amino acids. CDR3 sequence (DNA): TGTGCCAGCAGTTTCCAGGGGGGCGCGACAGATACGCAGTATTTT. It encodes CASSFQGGATDTQYF.

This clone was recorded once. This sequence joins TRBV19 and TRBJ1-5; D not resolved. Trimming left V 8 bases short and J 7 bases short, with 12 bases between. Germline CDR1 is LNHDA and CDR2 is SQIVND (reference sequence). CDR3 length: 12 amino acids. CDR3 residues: CASSPRRQPQHF. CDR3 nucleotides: TGTGCCAGTTCTCCCCGGAGGCAGCCCCAGCATTTT.

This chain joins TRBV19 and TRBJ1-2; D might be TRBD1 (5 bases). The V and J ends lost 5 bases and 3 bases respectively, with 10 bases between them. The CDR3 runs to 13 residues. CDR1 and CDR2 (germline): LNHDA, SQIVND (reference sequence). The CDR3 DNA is TGTGCCAGTAGTCCGGGGGTTGACTATGGCTACACCTTC. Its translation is CASSPGVDYGYTF.

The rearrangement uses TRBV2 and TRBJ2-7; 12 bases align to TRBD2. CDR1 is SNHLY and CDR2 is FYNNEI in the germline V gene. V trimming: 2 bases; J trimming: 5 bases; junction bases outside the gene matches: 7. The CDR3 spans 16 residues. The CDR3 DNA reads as TGTGCCAGCAGTGAATCGACTAGCGGGAGTCGCAACGAGCAGTACTTC. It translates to CASSESTSGSRNEQYF.

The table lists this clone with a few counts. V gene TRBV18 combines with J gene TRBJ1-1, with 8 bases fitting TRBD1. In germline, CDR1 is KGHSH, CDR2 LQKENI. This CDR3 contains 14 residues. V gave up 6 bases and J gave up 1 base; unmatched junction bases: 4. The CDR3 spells CASSQGTGNTEAFF. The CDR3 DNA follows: TGTGCCAGCTCCCAGGGGACAGGGAACACTGAAGCTTTCTTT. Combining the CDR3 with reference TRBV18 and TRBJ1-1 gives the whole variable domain NAGVMQNPRHLVRRRGQEARLRCSPMKGHSHVYWYRQLPEEGLKFMVYLQKENIIDESGMPKERFSAEFPKEGPSILRIQQVVRGDSAAYFCASSQGTGNTEAFFGQGTRLTVV.

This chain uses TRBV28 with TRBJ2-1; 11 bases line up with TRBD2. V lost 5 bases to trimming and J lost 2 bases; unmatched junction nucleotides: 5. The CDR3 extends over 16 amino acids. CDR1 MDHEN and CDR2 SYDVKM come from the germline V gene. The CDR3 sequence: CASSRATSGTYNEQFF. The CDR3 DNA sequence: TGTGCCAGCAGTCGCGCGACTAGCGGGACCTACAATGAGCAGTTCTTC.

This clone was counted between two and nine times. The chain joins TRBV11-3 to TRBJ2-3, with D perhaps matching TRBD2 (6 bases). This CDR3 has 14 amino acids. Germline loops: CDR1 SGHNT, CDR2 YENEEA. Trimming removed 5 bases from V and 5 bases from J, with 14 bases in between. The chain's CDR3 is CASSKRGGGDTQYF. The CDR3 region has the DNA TGTGCCAGCAGCAAACGGGGAGGTGGAGATACGCAGTATTTT.

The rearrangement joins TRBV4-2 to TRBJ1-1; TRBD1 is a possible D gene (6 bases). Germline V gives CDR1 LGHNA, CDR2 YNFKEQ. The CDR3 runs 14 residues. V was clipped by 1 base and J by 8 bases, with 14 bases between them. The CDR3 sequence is CASSQAGTPWEAFF. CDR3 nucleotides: TGTGCCAGCAGCCAAGCCGGGACACCTTGGGAAGCTTTCTTT.

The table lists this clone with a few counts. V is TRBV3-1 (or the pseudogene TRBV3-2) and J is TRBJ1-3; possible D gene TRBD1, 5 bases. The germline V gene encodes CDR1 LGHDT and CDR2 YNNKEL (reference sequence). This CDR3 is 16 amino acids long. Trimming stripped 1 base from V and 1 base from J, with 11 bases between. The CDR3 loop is CASSQGKGTSGNTIYF. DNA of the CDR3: TGTGCCAGCAGCCAAGGAAAGGGGACTTCTGGAAACACCATATATTTT.

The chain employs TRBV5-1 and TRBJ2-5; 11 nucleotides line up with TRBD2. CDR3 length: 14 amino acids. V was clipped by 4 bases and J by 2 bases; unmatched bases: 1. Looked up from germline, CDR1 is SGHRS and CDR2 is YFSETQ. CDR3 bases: TGCGCCAGCAGCAGACTAGCGGGGCAAGAGACCCAGTACTTC. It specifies CASSRLAGQETQYF.

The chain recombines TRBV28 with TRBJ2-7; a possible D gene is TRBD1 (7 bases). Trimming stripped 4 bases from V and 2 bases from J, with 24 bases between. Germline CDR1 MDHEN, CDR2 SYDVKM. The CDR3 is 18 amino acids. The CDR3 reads CASSYWGGGTASPYEQYF. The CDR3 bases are TGTGCCAGCAGTTACTGGGGTGGAGGGACAGCCTCCCCCTACGAGCAGTACTTC.

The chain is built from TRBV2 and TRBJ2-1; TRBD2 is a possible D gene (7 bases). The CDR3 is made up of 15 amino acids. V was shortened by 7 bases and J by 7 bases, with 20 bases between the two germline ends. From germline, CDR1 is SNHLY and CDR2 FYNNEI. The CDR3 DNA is TGTGCCAGCACAGGGGAGCGGGAACGGGTAAATGAGCAGTTCTTC. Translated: CASTGERERVNEQFF.

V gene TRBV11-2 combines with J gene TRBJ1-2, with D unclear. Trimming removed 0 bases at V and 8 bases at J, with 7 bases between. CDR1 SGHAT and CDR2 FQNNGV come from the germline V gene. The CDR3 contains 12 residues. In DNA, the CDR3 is TGTGCCAGCAGCTTAGATCGCAGAGGCTACACCTTC. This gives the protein CASSLDRRGYTF.

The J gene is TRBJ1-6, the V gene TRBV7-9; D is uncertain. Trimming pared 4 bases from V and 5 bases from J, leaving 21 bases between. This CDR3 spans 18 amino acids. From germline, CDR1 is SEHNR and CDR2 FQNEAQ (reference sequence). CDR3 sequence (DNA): TGTGCCAGCAGCTGGCGAGACGGGGAGCAGGCAGATAATTCACCCCTCCACTTT. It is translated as CASSWRDGEQADNSPLHF.

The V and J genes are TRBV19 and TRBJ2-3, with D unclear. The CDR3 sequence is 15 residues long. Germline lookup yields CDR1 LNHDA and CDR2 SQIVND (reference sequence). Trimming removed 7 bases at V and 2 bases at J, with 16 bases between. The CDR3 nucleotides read TGTGCCAGTACCCCCGGTTCGCGGATCACAGATACGCAGTATTTT. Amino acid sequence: CASTPGSRITDTQYF.

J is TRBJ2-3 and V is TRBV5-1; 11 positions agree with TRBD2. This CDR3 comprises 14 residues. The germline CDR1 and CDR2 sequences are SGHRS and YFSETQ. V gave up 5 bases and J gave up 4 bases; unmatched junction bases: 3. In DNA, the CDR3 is TGCGCCAGCAGACTAGCGGGAGCGGCAGATACGCAGTATTTT. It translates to CASRLAGAADTQYF. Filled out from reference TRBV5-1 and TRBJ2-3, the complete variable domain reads KAGVTQTPRYLIKTRGQQVTLSCSPISGHRSVSWYQQTPGQGLQFLFEYFSETQRNKGNFPGRFSGRQFSNSRSEMNVSTLELGDSALYLCASRLAGAADTQYFGPGTRLTVL.

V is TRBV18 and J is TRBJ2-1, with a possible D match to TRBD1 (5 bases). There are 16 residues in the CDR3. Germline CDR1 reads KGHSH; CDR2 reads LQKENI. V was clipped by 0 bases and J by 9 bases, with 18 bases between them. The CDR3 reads CASSPPGLSGFGEQFF. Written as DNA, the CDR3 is TGTGCCAGCTCACCACCGGGTTTGTCAGGGTTTGGTGAGCAGTTCTTC.

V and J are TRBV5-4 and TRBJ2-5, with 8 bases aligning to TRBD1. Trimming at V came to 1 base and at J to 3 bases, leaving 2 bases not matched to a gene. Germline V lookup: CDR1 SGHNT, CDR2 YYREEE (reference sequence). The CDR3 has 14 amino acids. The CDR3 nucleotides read TGTGCCAGCAGCTTGCAGGGGGCGGAAGAGACCCAGTACTTC. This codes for CASSLQGAEETQYF. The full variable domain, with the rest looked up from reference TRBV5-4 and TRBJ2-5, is ETGVTQSPTHLIKTRGQQVTLRCSSQSGHNTVSWYQQALGQGPQFIFQYYREEENGRGNFPPRFSGLQFPNYSSELNVNALELDDSALYLCASSLQGAEETQYFGPGTRLLVL.

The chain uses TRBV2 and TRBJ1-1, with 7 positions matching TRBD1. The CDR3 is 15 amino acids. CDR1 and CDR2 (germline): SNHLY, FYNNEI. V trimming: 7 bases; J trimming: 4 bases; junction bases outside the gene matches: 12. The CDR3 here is CASTLTGVPGTEAFF. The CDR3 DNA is TGTGCCAGCACCCTTACAGGGGTACCGGGCACTGAAGCTTTCTTT.

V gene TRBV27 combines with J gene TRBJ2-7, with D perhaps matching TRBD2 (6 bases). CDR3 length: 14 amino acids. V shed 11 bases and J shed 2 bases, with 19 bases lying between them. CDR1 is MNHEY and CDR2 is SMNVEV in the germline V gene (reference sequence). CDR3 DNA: TGTGCCTCACAACGGAGCGGGCGAACCTACGAGCAGTACTTC. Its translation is CASQRSGRTYEQYF.

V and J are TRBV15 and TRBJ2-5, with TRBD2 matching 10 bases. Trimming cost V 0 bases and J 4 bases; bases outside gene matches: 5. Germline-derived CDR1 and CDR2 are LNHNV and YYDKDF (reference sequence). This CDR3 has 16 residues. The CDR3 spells CATSRDRTSGLETQYF. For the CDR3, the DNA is TGTGCCACCAGCAGAGATCGGACTAGCGGTCTAGAGACCCAGTACTTC.

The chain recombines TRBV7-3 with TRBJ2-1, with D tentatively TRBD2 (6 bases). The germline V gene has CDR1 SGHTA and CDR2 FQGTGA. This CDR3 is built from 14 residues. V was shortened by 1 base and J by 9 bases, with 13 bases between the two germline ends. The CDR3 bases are TGTGCCAGCAGCTTAATTAGCGGCAGTGGTGAGCAGTTCTTC. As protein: CASSLISGSGEQFF.

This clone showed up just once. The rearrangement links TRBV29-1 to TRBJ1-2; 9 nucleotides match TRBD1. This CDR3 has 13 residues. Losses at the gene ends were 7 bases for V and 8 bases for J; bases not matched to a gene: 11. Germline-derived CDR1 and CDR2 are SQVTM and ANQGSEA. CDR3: CSAPSQGARGYTF. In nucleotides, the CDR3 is TGCAGCGCCCCGTCACAGGGGGCTCGAGGCTACACCTTC.

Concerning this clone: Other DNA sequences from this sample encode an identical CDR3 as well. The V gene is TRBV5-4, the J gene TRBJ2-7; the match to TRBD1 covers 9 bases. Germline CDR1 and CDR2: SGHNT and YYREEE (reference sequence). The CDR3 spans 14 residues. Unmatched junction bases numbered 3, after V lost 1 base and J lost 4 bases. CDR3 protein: CASSLTGGPYEQYF. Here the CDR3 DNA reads TGTGCCAGCAGCTTGACAGGGGGCCCTTACGAGCAGTACTTC.

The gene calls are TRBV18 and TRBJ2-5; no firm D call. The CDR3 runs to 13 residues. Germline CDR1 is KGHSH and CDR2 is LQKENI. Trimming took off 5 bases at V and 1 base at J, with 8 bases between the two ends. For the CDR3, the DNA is TGTGCCAGCTCAATCGGAGCCCAAGAGACCCAGTACTTC. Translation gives CASSIGAQETQYF.

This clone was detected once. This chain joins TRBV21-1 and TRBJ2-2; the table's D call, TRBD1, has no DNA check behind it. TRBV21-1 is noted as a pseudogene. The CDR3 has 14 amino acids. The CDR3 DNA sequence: TGTGCCAGCACCATCGAGGGGGTCACCGGGGAGCTGTTTTTT. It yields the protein CASTIEGVTGELFF.

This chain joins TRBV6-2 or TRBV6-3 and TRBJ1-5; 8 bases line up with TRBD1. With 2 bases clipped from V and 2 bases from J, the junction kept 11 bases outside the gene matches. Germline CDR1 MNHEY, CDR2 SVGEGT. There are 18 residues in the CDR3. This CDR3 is CASSYGGARGLRNQPQHF. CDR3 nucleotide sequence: TGTGCCAGCAGTTACGGGGGAGCCAGGGGGCTTCGCAATCAGCCCCAGCATTTT.

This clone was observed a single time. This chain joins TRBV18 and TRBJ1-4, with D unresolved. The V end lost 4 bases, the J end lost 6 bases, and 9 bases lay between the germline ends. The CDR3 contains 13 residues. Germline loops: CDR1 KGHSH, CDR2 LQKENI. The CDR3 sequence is CASSRGVHEKLFF. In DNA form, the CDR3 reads TGTGCCAGCTCACGCGGCGTACATGAAAAACTGTTTTTT.

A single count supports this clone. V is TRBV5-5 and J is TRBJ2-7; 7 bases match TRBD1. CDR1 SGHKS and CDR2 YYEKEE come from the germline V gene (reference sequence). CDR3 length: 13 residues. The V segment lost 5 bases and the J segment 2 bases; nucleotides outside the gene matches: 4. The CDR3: CASSVQGAYEQYF. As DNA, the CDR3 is TGTGCCAGCAGTGTGCAGGGGGCCTACGAGCAGTACTTC.

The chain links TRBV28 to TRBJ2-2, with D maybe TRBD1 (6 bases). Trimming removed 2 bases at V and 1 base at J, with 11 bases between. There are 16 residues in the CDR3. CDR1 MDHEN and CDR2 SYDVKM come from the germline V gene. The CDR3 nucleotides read TGTGCCAGCAGTTTACAAGGGACACTGAACACCGGGGAGCTGTTTTTT. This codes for CASSLQGTLNTGELFF.

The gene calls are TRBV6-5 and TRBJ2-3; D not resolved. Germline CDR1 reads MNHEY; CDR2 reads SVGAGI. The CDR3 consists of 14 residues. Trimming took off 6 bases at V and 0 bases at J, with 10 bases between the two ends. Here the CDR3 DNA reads TGTGCCAGCAGGCGGTCCGGGAGCACAGATACGCAGTATTTT. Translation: CASRRSGSTDTQYF.